The rows below give T cell receptor beta chains drawn from one sample of a study of Ad26.COV2.S vaccination and SARS-CoV-2 variants. Using immunoSEQ multiplex PCR, the repertoire was profiled, and TCRdb retains in-frame clones only, with some absent. This sample carries 400,000 to 500,000 clones, approximately 88% of them seen once, and the ten largest clones take less than 4%. The input for sequencing was peripheral blood, taken in a trial of Ad26.COV2.S vaccine versus placebo. Every receptor here comes from a person between 18 and 65 years old who received the Ad26.COV2.S COVID-19 vaccine or a placebo. Both conserved end residues are part of each CDR3. Each record gives: D gene, CDR3 length, V gene, J gene, clone size, CDR3 protein, CDR3 DNA. The D gene is left open where the match is weak. Clone sizes are given selectively: once, few, many, or a class where the clone is expanded.

D gene: -
CDR3 length: 11
V gene: TRBV28
J gene: TRBJ2-3
clone size: -
CDR3 protein: CASRTVDTQYF
CDR3 DNA: TGTGCCAGCAGAACGGTAGATACGCAGTATTTT

D gene: -
CDR3 length: 13
V gene: TRBV5-1
J gene: TRBJ2-7
clone size: -
CDR3 protein: CASGVGFSYEQYF
CDR3 DNA: TGCGCCAGCGGGGTGGGGTTCTCCTACGAGCAGTACTTC

D gene: -
CDR3 length: 14
V gene: TRBV18
J gene: TRBJ2-7
clone size: -
CDR3 protein: CASTNQGGAYEQYF
CDR3 DNA: TGTGCCAGCACAAATCAGGGGGGAGCCTACGAGCAGTACTTC

D gene: -
CDR3 length: 14
V gene: TRBV27
J gene: TRBJ2-6
clone size: -
CDR3 protein: CASSLFFGANVLTF
CDR3 DNA: TGTGCCAGCAGTTTATTTTTTGGGGCCAACGTCCTGACTTTC

D gene: TRBD1
CDR3 length: 18
V gene: TRBV29-1
J gene: TRBJ1-3
clone size: -
CDR3 protein: CSVQGGQGATSGGNTIYF
CDR3 DNA: TGCAGCGTTCAAGGTGGACAGGGGGCCACCTCTGGTGGAAACACCATATATTTT

D gene: -
CDR3 length: 17
V gene: TRBV3-1/TRBV3-2
J gene: TRBJ2-3
clone size: -
CDR3 protein: CASSQDFGGVGTDTQYF
CDR3 DNA: TGTGCCAGCAGCCAAGATTTCGGCGGGGTTGGGACAGATACGCAGTATTTT

D gene: -
CDR3 length: 13
V gene: TRBV3-1/TRBV3-2
J gene: TRBJ2-7
clone size: -
CDR3 protein: CASSPGLASEQYF
CDR3 DNA: TGTGCCAGCAGCCCGGGGCTAGCGAGCGAGCAGTACTTC

D gene: -
CDR3 length: 13
V gene: TRBV28
J gene: TRBJ1-5
clone size: once
CDR3 protein: CASSPTGYQPQHF
CDR3 DNA: TGTGCCAGCAGTCCTACAGGGTACCAGCCCCAGCATTTT

D gene: -
CDR3 length: 14
V gene: TRBV19
J gene: TRBJ2-7
clone size: -
CDR3 protein: CASSEQQSSYEQYF
CDR3 DNA: TGTGCCAGTAGTGAACAACAGAGCTCCTACGAGCAGTACTTC

D gene: TRBD1
CDR3 length: 14
V gene: TRBV4-1
J gene: TRBJ2-7
clone size: -
CDR3 protein: CASSQDRTGGEQYF
CDR3 DNA: TGCGCCAGCAGCCAAGATCGGACAGGGGGCGAGCAGTACTTC

D gene: -
CDR3 length: 17
V gene: TRBV3-1/TRBV3-2
J gene: TRBJ2-1
clone size: -
CDR3 protein: CASSQDPSRSSYNEQFF
CDR3 DNA: TGTGCCAGCAGCCAAGACCCTAGCCGAAGCTCCTACAATGAGCAGTTCTTC

D gene: -
CDR3 length: 11
V gene: TRBV29-1
J gene: TRBJ2-7
clone size: -
CDR3 protein: CSGMTLYEQYF
CDR3 DNA: TGCAGCGGCATGACTCTCTACGAGCAGTACTTC

D gene: -
CDR3 length: 15
V gene: TRBV7-2
J gene: TRBJ1-3
clone size: -
CDR3 protein: CASSLYLTSGNTIYF
CDR3 DNA: TGTGCCAGCAGCTTATATCTGACCTCTGGAAACACCATATATTTT

D gene: -
CDR3 length: 13
V gene: TRBV21-1
J gene: TRBJ2-7
clone size: -
CDR3 protein: CASRDGDSYEQYF
CDR3 DNA: TGTGCCAGCAGGGACGGGGACTCCTACGAGCAGTACTTC

D gene: -
CDR3 length: 17
V gene: TRBV7-9
J gene: TRBJ1-1
clone size: -
CDR3 protein: CASSPKGVVRKNTEAFF
CDR3 DNA: TGTGCCAGCAGCCCTAAGGGCGTAGTCCGGAAGAACACTGAAGCTTTCTTT

D gene: -
CDR3 length: 15
V gene: TRBV28
J gene: TRBJ2-3
clone size: once
CDR3 protein: CASSLRSDPPYTQYF
CDR3 DNA: TGTGCCAGCAGTTTAAGGAGCGACCCACCCTATACGCAGTATTTT

D gene: TRBD1
CDR3 length: 15
V gene: TRBV7-9
J gene: TRBJ1-4
clone size: -
CDR3 protein: CASSPGTGRFEKLFF
CDR3 DNA: TGTGCCAGCAGCCCCGGGACAGGCAGATTTGAAAAACTGTTTTTT

D gene: TRBD1
CDR3 length: 14
V gene: TRBV11-2
J gene: TRBJ2-7
clone size: -
CDR3 protein: CASSRGQDPYEQYF
CDR3 DNA: TGTGCCAGCAGCCGGGGACAGGACCCCTACGAGCAGTACTTC

D gene: -
CDR3 length: 14
V gene: TRBV6-5
J gene: TRBJ1-2
clone size: -
CDR3 protein: CASSYSGGGYGYTF
CDR3 DNA: TGTGCCAGCAGTTACTCTGGCGGGGGCTATGGCTACACCTTC

D gene: -
CDR3 length: 12
V gene: TRBV27
J gene: TRBJ1-6
clone size: -
CDR3 protein: CASSLLNSPLHF
CDR3 DNA: TGTGCCAGCAGTTTATTGAATTCACCCCTCCACTTT

D gene: -
CDR3 length: 13
V gene: TRBV6-5
J gene: TRBJ2-7
clone size: -
CDR3 protein: CASMELEGHEQYF
CDR3 DNA: TGTGCCAGCATGGAACTCGAGGGACACGAGCAGTACTTC

D gene: TRBD2
CDR3 length: 14
V gene: TRBV29-1
J gene: TRBJ2-1
clone size: -
CDR3 protein: CSVKRGSSYNEQFF
CDR3 DNA: TGCAGCGTTAAGCGGGGGAGCTCCTACAATGAGCAGTTCTTC

D gene: TRBD1
CDR3 length: 14
V gene: TRBV7-2
J gene: TRBJ1-1
clone size: -
CDR3 protein: CASSLALDRGRAFF
CDR3 DNA: TGTGCCAGCAGCTTAGCGCTGGACAGGGGGAGAGCTTTCTTT

D gene: -
CDR3 length: 15
V gene: TRBV6-5
J gene: TRBJ1-2
clone size: once
CDR3 protein: CASSYLVRGRGGYTF
CDR3 DNA: TGTGCCAGCAGTTACCTGGTACGAGGGAGAGGCGGCTACACCTTC

D gene: -
CDR3 length: 12
V gene: TRBV2
J gene: TRBJ2-1
clone size: -
CDR3 protein: CASSPEYNEQFF
CDR3 DNA: TGTGCCAGCAGTCCGGAGTACAATGAGCAGTTCTTC

D gene: -
CDR3 length: 16
V gene: TRBV28
J gene: TRBJ2-1
clone size: -
CDR3 protein: CASDIGGPPTSNEQFF
CDR3 DNA: TGTGCCAGCGACATCGGGGGGCCTCCAACCTCCAATGAGCAGTTCTTC

D gene: -
CDR3 length: 16
V gene: TRBV7-2
J gene: TRBJ2-2
clone size: -
CDR3 protein: CASSLDRVRDTGELFF
CDR3 DNA: TGTGCCAGCAGCTTAGACCGGGTCCGTGACACCGGGGAGCTGTTTTTT

D gene: -
CDR3 length: 14
V gene: TRBV11-2
J gene: TRBJ2-5
clone size: -
CDR3 protein: CASSGFRDQETQYF
CDR3 DNA: TGTGCCAGCAGCGGTTTCCGGGACCAAGAGACCCAGTACTTC

D gene: -
CDR3 length: 11
V gene: TRBV29-1
J gene: TRBJ1-2
clone size: -
CDR3 protein: CSVGQGGGYTF
CDR3 DNA: TGCAGCGTTGGCCAGGGCGGTGGCTACACCTTC

D gene: TRBD2
CDR3 length: 16
V gene: TRBV5-1
J gene: TRBJ2-3
clone size: -
CDR3 protein: CASSLQPAGGTDTQYF
CDR3 DNA: TGCGCCAGCAGCCTCCAACCAGCGGGGGGCACAGATACGCAGTATTTT

D gene: -
CDR3 length: 14
V gene: TRBV19
J gene: TRBJ2-1
clone size: -
CDR3 protein: CASSRRGGYNEQFF
CDR3 DNA: TGTGCCAGTAGTCGGCGGGGCGGATACAATGAGCAGTTCTTC

D gene: -
CDR3 length: 15
V gene: TRBV19
J gene: TRBJ1-1
clone size: once
CDR3 protein: CASSILAQGGTEAFF
CDR3 DNA: TGTGCCAGTAGTATTCTGGCCCAAGGGGGCACTGAAGCTTTCTTT

D gene: -
CDR3 length: 14
V gene: TRBV10-3
J gene: TRBJ1-2
clone size: few
CDR3 protein: CAISAGFYDYGYTF
CDR3 DNA: TGTGCCATCAGTGCGGGATTCTACGACTATGGCTACACCTTC

D gene: -
CDR3 length: 11
V gene: TRBV29-1
J gene: TRBJ2-7
clone size: -
CDR3 protein: CSTLPWLEQYF
CDR3 DNA: TGCAGCACCCTCCCCTGGCTGGAGCAGTACTTC

D gene: -
CDR3 length: 16
V gene: TRBV27
J gene: TRBJ2-2
clone size: -
CDR3 protein: CASSPGRAVEAGELFF
CDR3 DNA: TGTGCCAGCAGTCCAGGACGGGCCGTGGAGGCCGGGGAGCTGTTTTTT

D gene: TRBD1
CDR3 length: 22
V gene: TRBV28
J gene: TRBJ1-5
clone size: -
CDR3 protein: CASSLFLGSGQGDPLWNQPQHF
CDR3 DNA: TGTGCCAGCAGTTTATTCCTCGGGTCCGGACAGGGAGATCCCCTTTGGAATCAGCCCCAGCATTTT

D gene: -
CDR3 length: 15
V gene: TRBV2
J gene: TRBJ2-2
clone size: -
CDR3 protein: CASSVSGSSAGELFF
CDR3 DNA: TGTGCCAGCAGTGTTTCCGGATCCTCGGCGGGGGAGCTGTTTTTT

D gene: TRBD1
CDR3 length: 15
V gene: TRBV27
J gene: TRBJ2-5
clone size: -
CDR3 protein: CASRVRTGGSETQYF
CDR3 DNA: TGTGCCAGCCGCGTCCGGACAGGGGGCTCGGAGACCCAGTACTTC

D gene: TRBD1
CDR3 length: 18
V gene: TRBV30
J gene: TRBJ1-6
clone size: few
CDR3 protein: CAWSEEGTGLSYNSPLHF
CDR3 DNA: TGTGCCTGGAGTGAAGAAGGGACAGGCCTCTCCTATAATTCACCCCTCCACTTT

D gene: TRBD2
CDR3 length: 15
V gene: TRBV5-1
J gene: TRBJ2-5
clone size: -
CDR3 protein: CASSLSGGGVETQYF
CDR3 DNA: TGCGCCAGCAGCTTGAGCGGGGGCGGAGTGGAGACCCAGTACTTC

D gene: TRBD2
CDR3 length: 15
V gene: TRBV11-2
J gene: TRBJ2-5
clone size: once
CDR3 protein: CASSLLGGRVETQYF
CDR3 DNA: TGTGCCAGCAGCCTCCTGGGTGGGAGGGTGGAGACCCAGTACTTC